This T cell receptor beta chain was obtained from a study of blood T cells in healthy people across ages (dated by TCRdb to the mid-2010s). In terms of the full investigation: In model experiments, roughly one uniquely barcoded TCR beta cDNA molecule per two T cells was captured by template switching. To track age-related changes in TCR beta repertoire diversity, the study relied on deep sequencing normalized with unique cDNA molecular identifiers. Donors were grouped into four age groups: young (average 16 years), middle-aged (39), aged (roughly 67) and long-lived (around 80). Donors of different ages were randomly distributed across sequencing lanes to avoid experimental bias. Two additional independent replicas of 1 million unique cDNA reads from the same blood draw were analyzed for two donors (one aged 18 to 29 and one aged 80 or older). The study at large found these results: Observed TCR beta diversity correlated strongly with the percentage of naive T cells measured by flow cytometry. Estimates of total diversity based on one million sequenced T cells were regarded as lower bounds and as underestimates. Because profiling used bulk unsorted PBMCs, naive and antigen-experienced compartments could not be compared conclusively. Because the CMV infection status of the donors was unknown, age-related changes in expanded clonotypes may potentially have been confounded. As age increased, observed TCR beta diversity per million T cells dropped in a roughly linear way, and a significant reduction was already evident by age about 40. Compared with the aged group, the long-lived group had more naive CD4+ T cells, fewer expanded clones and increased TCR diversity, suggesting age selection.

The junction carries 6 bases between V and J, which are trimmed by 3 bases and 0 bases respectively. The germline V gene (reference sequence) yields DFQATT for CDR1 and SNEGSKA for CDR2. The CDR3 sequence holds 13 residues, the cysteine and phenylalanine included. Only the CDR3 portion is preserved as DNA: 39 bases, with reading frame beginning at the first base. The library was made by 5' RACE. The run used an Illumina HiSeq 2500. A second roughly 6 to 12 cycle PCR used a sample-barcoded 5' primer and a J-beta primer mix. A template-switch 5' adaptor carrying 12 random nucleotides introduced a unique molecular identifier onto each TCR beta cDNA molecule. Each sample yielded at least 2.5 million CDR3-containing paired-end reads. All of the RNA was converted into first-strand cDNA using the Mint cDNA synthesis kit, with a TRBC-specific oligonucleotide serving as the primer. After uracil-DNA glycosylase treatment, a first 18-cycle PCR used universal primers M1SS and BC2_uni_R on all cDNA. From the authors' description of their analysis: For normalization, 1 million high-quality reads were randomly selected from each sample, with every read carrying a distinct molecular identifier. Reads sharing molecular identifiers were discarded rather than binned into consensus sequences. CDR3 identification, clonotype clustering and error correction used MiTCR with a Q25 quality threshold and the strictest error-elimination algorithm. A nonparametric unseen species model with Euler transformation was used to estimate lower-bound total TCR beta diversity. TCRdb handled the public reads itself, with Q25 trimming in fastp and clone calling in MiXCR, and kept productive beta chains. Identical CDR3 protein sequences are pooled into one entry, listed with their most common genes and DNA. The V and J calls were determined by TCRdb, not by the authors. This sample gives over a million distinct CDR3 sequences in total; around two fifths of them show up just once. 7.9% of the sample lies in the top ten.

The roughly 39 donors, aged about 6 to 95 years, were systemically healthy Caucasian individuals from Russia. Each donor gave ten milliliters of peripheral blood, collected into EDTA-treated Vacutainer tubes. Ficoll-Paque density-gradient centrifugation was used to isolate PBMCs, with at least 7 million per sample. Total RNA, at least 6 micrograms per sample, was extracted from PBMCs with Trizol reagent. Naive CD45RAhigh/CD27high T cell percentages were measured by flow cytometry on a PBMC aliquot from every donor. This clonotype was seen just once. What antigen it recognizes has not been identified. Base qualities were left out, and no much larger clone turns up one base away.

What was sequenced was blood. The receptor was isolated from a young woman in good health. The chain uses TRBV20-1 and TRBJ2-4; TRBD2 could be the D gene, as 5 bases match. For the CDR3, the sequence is CSASGEAKNIQYF. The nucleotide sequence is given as TGCAGTGCTAGCGGGGAAGCCAAAAACATTCAGTACTTC.